Listed here are 16 T cell receptor beta chains from one sample, sequenced in a study of blood T cell repertoires in COVID-19. The repertoire was sequenced with immunoSEQ multiplex PCR; TCRdb's copy has only in-frame clones and lacks some. This sample has roughly 200,000 clones, with roughly 80% found just once. The sequenced material came from peripheral blood. These receptors were obtained from a woman between 35 and 50 years old with COVID-19, enrolled during active disease.

Points on this clone: An end of the junction differs from the germline gene, which may be a read error. V is TRBV7-2 and J is TRBJ1-2; weak D call: TRBD1 (5 bases). Per germline, CDR1 SGHTA and CDR2 FQGNSA. This CDR3 is 11 amino acids long. CDR3: CASSLLPDRPF. CDR3 coding DNA: TGTGCCAGCAGCTTACTCCCCGACAGACCCTTC.

The CDR3 nucleotides read TGTGCCAGCAGCTTAGGGCAGGTGGTTAATGAAAAACTGTTTTTT. Translation gives CASSLGQVVNEKLFF. The gene calls are TRBV7-9 and TRBJ1-4; D remains unclear. The CDR3 runs 15 residues. Germline values: CDR1 SEHNR, CDR2 FQNEAQ (reference sequence). V was clipped by 1 base and J by 4 bases, with 10 bases between them.

The chain combines TRBV7-3 with TRBJ2-7; D is unresolved. CDR1 SGHTA and CDR2 FQGTGA come from the germline V gene. Trimming removed 2 bases at V and 1 base at J, with 9 bases between. The length of the CDR3 is 14 residues. In nucleotides, the CDR3 is TGTGCCAGCAGCTTAGGAAGCGTGTCCTACGAGCAGTACTTC. It yields the protein CASSLGSVSYEQYF.

The chain uses TRBV7-6 and TRBJ1-5; no definite D call. This CDR3 is built from 14 residues. The germline V gene has CDR1 SGHVS and CDR2 FNYEAQ. Trimming pared 2 bases from V and 5 bases from J, leaving 10 bases between. In DNA, the CDR3 is TGTGCCAGCAGCTTATTCGGGGTGGATCAGCCCCAGCATTTT. It codes for CASSLFGVDQPQHF. Based on the CDR3 plus reference TRBV7-6 and TRBJ1-5, the full variable domain is GAGVSQSPRYKVTKRGQDVALRCDPISGHVSLYWYRQALGQGPEFLTYFNYEAQQDKSGLPNDRFSAERPEGSISTLTIQRTEQRDSAMYRCASSLFGVDQPQHFGDGTRLSIL.

The V call is TRBV9, the J call TRBJ2-1; 8 bases fit TRBD1. The CDR3 spans 13 residues. The germline V gene encodes CDR1 SGDLS and CDR2 YYNGEE. Trimming removed 3 bases from V and 12 bases from J; junction bases left unmatched: 8. CDR3 coding DNA: TGTGCCAGCAGCGAGGGGACAGGATGGGGGCAGTTCTTC. Amino acid sequence: CASSEGTGWGQFF.

The chain links TRBV27 to TRBJ1-2; D possibly corresponds to TRBD1 (5 bases). This CDR3 is built from 14 residues. Germline V CDR1 and CDR2: MNHEY, SMNVEV (reference sequence). Trimming shortened V by 3 bases and J by 8 bases, and 16 bases separated the two germline ends. This CDR3 is CASSFSGALEGYTF. DNA of the CDR3: TGTGCCAGCAGTTTCTCTGGGGCCCTGGAGGGCTACACCTTC.

The V call is TRBV11-2, the J call TRBJ2-5; TRBD2 matches at 10 bases. Germline V gene lookup returns CDR1 SGHAT and CDR2 FQNNGV. The J segment lost 5 bases and the V segment lost 4 bases, leaving 10 bases of the junction unmatched. This CDR3 is 16 amino acids long. CDR3 DNA sequence: TGTGCCAGCAGCTCAACGAGCGGGAGGGCCGGGGAGACCCAGTACTTC. Translating it yields CASSSTSGRAGETQYF.

The chain couples TRBV30 to TRBJ1-2; D ambiguous. The CDR3 totals 12 residues. Trimming removed 4 bases at V and 4 bases at J, with 10 bases between. CDR1 is GTSNPN, CDR2 SVGIG, per germline (reference sequence). CDR3 coding DNA: TGTGCCTGGAACCACGCGAGCTATGGCTACACCTTC. This encodes CAWNHASYGYTF.

J is TRBJ2-1 and V is TRBV6-6; D is perhaps TRBD1 (6 bases). Germline V gene lookup returns CDR1 MNHNY and CDR2 SVGAGI (reference sequence). The CDR3 is 11 amino acids. V dropped 10 bases and J dropped 9 bases, with 13 bases sitting between them. CDR3 sequence reads: CATRGQFEQFF. The CDR3 coding sequence is TGTGCCACCAGAGGACAGTTTGAGCAGTTCTTC.

This clone was recorded a few times. This chain connects TRBV6-1 to TRBJ2-3; D is undetermined. The CDR3 loop spans 12 amino acids. Trimming removed 1 base from V and 6 bases from J, with 5 bases in between. CDR1 MNHNS and CDR2 SASEGT come from the germline V gene. CDR3 sequence: CASSEVQDTQYF. CDR3 in DNA: TGTGCCAGCAGTGAAGTTCAGGATACGCAGTATTTT.

The chain recombines TRBV10-3 with TRBJ1-4, with 9 bases matching TRBD1. V gave up 1 base and J gave up 0 bases; unmatched junction bases: 3. The CDR3 covers 17 residues. Germline V gene data show CDR1 as ENHRY and CDR2 as SYGVKD. The chain's CDR3 is CAISEFDRGATNEKLFF. The CDR3 nucleotides are TGTGCCATCAGTGAGTTCGACAGGGGGGCAACTAATGAAAAACTGTTTTTT.

The chain employs TRBV6-5 and TRBJ1-2, with D perhaps matching TRBD1 (5 bases). CDR1 MNHEY and CDR2 SVGAGI come from the germline V gene. The V end was cut by 9 bases, the J end by 8 bases, with 13 bases between. There are 11 residues in the CDR3. The CDR3, as DNA: TGTGCCAGTTCAACAGGTTTGGGCTACACCTTC. This codes for CASSTGLGYTF.

CDR3 nucleotide sequence: TGCGCCAGCAGCCCCTTCTCCCCTGGACAGGGTGGTACCGGGGAGCTGTTTTTT. Protein: CASSPFSPGQGGTGELFF. V is TRBV5-1 and J is TRBJ2-2; 8 positions match TRBD1. The CDR3 runs to 18 residues. Germline V gene data show CDR1 as SGHRS and CDR2 as YFSETQ. After removal of 4 bases from V and 5 bases from J, the junction contained 16 bases not matched to a gene.

In DNA, the CDR3 is TGTGCCAGCAAGGGGACAGGGAACCCAAATTCACCCCTCCACTTT. As protein: CASKGTGNPNSPLHF. The chain links TRBV2 to TRBJ1-6; 9 bases map to TRBD1. Per germline, CDR1 SNHLY and CDR2 FYNNEI. The V gene end was trimmed by 7 bases and the J gene end by 7 bases; junction bases not matched to a gene: 8. This CDR3 region has 15 residues.

The rearrangement uses TRBV18 and TRBJ2-5, with TRBD2 as a possible D gene (5 bases). The CDR3 is 14 residues long. The germline V gene encodes CDR1 KGHSH and CDR2 LQKENI. Trimming removed 3 bases from V and 3 bases from J, with 11 bases in between. The CDR3 nucleotides read TGTGCCAGCTCACCCATGGACTGGGAAGAGACCCAGTACTTC. The encoded protein is CASSPMDWEETQYF.

The chain links TRBV24-1 to TRBJ2-1; 9 bases match TRBD2. Germline V CDR1 and CDR2: KGHDR, SFDVKD. J was trimmed by 9 bases and V by 1 base; bases with no gene match: 15. The CDR3 length is 18 residues. CDR3 DNA sequence: TGTGCCACCAGTGATTTTAAGATGGCTAGCGGGACCTCGGCTGAGCAGTTCTTC. Encoded protein: CATSDFKMASGTSAEQFF.